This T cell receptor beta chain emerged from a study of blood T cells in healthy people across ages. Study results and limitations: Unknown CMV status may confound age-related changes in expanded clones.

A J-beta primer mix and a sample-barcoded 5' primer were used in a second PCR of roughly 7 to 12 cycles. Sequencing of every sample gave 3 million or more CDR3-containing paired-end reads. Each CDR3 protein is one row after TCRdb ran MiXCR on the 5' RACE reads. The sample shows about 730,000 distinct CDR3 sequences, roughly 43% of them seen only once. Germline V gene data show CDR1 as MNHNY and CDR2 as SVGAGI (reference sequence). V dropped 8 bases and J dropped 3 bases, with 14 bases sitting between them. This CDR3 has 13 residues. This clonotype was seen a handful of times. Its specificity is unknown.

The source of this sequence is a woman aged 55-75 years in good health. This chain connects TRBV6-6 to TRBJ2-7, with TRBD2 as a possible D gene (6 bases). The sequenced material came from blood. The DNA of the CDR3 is TGTGCCAGCCTTCAGGCGGGAAGCTACGAGCAGTACTTC. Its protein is CASLQAGSYEQYF.